This T cell receptor (beta chain) was profiled in a study of identical twins (dated by TCRdb to about 2016). Regarding the study in general: The study deep-sequenced TCR alpha and beta repertoires from monozygotic twins, unrelated adults of various ages and cord blood to test whether fetal clonotypes persist. To rule out contamination, replicate twin experiments were performed at different times with different library preparation protocols. Broad study findings and their caveats: A weaker excess of twin sharing was found in beta out-of-frame sequences because the signal-to-noise ratio was lowered by fewer shared sequences. Compared with coincidental sharing between unrelated individuals, an excess of low generation-probability sequences was observed among out-of-frame TCR alpha sequences shared between twins. Conclusions relied on cross-sectional statistical analysis, since the same donors could not be followed over many years. In monozygotic twins, recombination models systematically underestimated out-of-frame TCR alpha sharing, but the models matched the sharing seen between unrelated individuals. Fewer insertions were carried by abundant cord blood beta clonotypes, a similar but weaker trend appeared in young adult naive repertoires, and no such trend appeared in memory repertoires. Invariant T cells such as MAIT and iNKT could partly confound zero-insertion analyses, although diverse VJ usage argued against such confounding for most clonotypes.

The germline V gene specifies SGHRS as CDR1 and YFSETQ as CDR2. The CDR3 runs 15 residues from the cysteine to the phenylalanine. The sequence is cut down to CDR3 DNA, 45 bases in frame from base 1. V is clipped by 4 bases and J by 6 bases, and the sequence between their germline boundaries is 19 bases long. Receptors were amplified or captured by 5' RACE. Sequencing relied on an Illumina HiSeq 2000. Template switching added a universal primer binding site, and the final cDNA carried a unique molecular identifier that allowed TCR cDNA molecules to be counted accurately. Specific primers in the conserved constant-segment region were used to synthesize first-strand cDNA for TCR alpha and beta chains. To control for contamination, every cDNA library was double barcoded, receiving both a SMART-Mk sample barcode and Illumina barcodes. Two successive PCR steps introduced TruSeq adapter sequences along with Illumina sample barcodes. The Illumina HiSeq platform was used with custom primers to sequence TCR alpha and beta cDNA libraries. The study's processing was this. Unique molecular identifiers were extracted from raw reads with MiGEC, and CDR3 positions were determined with MiXCR. Recombination models were inferred per individual with the repgenHMM and IGoR tools using an EM algorithm. The analysis of shared clonotypes was done with the tcR package in R, with sharing normalized by the product of cloneset sizes. Out-of-frame nonproductive sequences were analyzed to study raw recombination free of thymic and clonal selection effects. TCRdb trimmed public reads at Q25 via fastp, called clones via MiXCR and kept in-frame beta chains. Merged by CDR3 protein, the rows form single entries marked with the most common genes and DNA. These V and J calls are TCRdb output, not the study's own analysis. In all, the sample holds 750,000 to 950,000 distinct CDR3 sequences, and about 12% of those were seen once. Around 1.5% of the sample belongs to the ten largest clones.

Only healthy Caucasian donors were included. The twin cohort comprised three pairs of female monozygotic twins, all aged about 18 to 29 years. Peripheral blood mononuclear cells were used as the source from which RNA for TCR libraries was isolated. A remark on this clonotype: The clone's antigen remains unknown. Per-base quality was not reported, and no clone a single base away is much larger than it.

The same data also contributed to another study, on yellow fever vaccine responses in identical twins. As the second study states: According to the authors, in identical twins the way T cells responded to vaccination appeared partly convergent and partly personalized. The study precisely tracked vaccine-responding T cell clones in identical twins.

The sequenced sample consisted of PBMCs. This sequence originates from a woman between 18 and 30 years old in good health. Recombination joined TRBV5-1 with TRBJ1-1; TRBD1 might be the D gene, on 5 matching bases. The DNA sequence reads TGCGCCAGCAGCCTTCCAGGGATGGAGGGTGCTGAAGCTTTCTTT. Translated, this gives CASSLPGMEGAEAFF. Extended through the reference TRBV5-1 and TRBJ1-1 proteins, this CDR3 yields the full variable domain: KAGVTQTPRYLIKTRGQQVTLSCSPISGHRSVSWYQQTPGQGLQFLFEYFSETQRNKGNFPGRFSGRQFSNSRSEMNVSTLELGDSALYLCASSLPGMEGAEAFFGQGTRLTVV.